A single sample is the source of the 6 T cell receptor beta chains below, sequenced in a study of T cell changes during pregnancy in multiple sclerosis. Method: immunoSEQ multiplex PCR; TCRdb's copy keeps in-frame clones and lacks some. The table has 9,500 to 12,000 clones, 75% to 90% seen once. Sequenced here: CD8+ T cells from peripheral blood mononuclear cells, sampled after pregnancy. Receptors originate from a female donor in good health, enrolled as a control in a pregnancy study.

This clone was seen a handful of times. This chain connects TRBV4-2 to TRBJ2-7; TRBD1 matches 9 bases. Germline CDR1 and CDR2: LGHNA and YNFKEQ. Trimming at V came to 2 bases and at J to 5 bases, leaving 10 bases not matched to a gene. CDR3 length: 16 residues. CDR3 DNA: TGTGCCAGCAGCCAAACGCGGGGACAGGGCTTGGACGAGCAGTACTTC. Translated, it gives CASSQTRGQGLDEQYF.

This chain links TRBV15 with TRBJ1-6, with D maybe TRBD1 (6 bases). The ends were cut back, 5 bases at V and 10 bases at J, with 15 bases in the middle. CDR1 and CDR2 from the germline V gene are LNHNV and YYDKDF (reference sequence). This CDR3 is 14 amino acids long. This CDR3 reads CATSPNREGSPLHF. The CDR3 nucleotides read TGTGCCACCAGCCCAAACAGGGAGGGGTCACCCCTCCACTTT.

The gene calls are TRBV6-5 and TRBJ1-5; maybe TRBD1 (6 bases). The germline gives CDR1 MNHEY, CDR2 SVGAGI. The CDR3 is made up of 16 amino acids. The germline V and J ends were trimmed by 0 bases and 2 bases, with 11 bases remaining between them. Here the CDR3 reads CASSYSAGAGNQPQHF. In DNA form, the CDR3 reads TGTGCCAGCAGTTACTCTGCGGGGGCAGGCAATCAGCCCCAGCATTTT.

This clone was detected only once. This chain joins TRBV30 and TRBJ2-1; 10 positions match TRBD1. V gave up 2 bases and J gave up 2 bases; unmatched junction bases: 6. The CDR3 totals 16 residues. Germline lookup yields CDR1 GTSNPN and CDR2 SVGIG (reference sequence). This chain's CDR3 is CAWSTWTGGPYNEQFF. The DNA for the CDR3 is TGTGCCTGGAGTACGTGGACAGGGGGACCCTACAATGAGCAGTTCTTC.

The J gene is TRBJ2-5, the V gene TRBV2; possibly TRBD2 for D (5 bases). This CDR3 is built from 14 residues. V gave up 6 bases and J gave up 5 bases, with 16 bases separating them. Germline loops: CDR1 SNHLY, CDR2 FYNNEI. In DNA, the CDR3 is TGTGCCAGCAGGGACCTAGCCTCATTTGAGACCCAGTACTTC. The encoded protein is CASRDLASFETQYF.

The chain joins TRBV6-1 to TRBJ2-7; D perhaps matches TRBD2 (6 bases). Trimming stripped 1 base from V and 2 bases from J, with 9 bases between. The CDR3 consists of 14 residues. CDR1 and CDR2 (germline): MNHNS, SASEGT. CDR3 residues: CASSEGPGAYEQYF. The CDR3 DNA sequence: TGTGCCAGCAGTGAAGGCCCGGGGGCCTACGAGCAGTACTTC.